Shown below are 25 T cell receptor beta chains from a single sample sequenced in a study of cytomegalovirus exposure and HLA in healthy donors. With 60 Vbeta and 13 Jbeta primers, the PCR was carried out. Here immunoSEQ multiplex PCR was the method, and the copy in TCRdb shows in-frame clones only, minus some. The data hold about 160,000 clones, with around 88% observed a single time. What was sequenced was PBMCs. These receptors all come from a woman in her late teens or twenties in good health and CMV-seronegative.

This CDR3 reads CASSADRWAYNEQFF. In nucleotides, the CDR3 is TGTGCCAGCAGTGCGGACAGGTGGGCCTACAATGAGCAGTTCTTC. The rearrangement links TRBV2 to TRBJ2-1; 7 nucleotides align to TRBD1. The CDR3 loop spans 15 amino acids. V was clipped by 4 bases and J by 2 bases; unmatched bases: 5. Germline V gives CDR1 SNHLY, CDR2 FYNNEI.

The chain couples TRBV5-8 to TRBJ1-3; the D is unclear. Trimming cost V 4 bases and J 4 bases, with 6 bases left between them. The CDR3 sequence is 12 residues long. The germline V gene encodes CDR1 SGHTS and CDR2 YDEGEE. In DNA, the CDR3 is TGTGCCAGCAGCCCACTGGGAAACACCATATATTTT. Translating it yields CASSPLGNTIYF.

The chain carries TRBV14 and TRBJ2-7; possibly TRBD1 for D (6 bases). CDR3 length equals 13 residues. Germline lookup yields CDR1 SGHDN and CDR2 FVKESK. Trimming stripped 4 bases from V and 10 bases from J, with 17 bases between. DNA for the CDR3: TGTGCCAGCAGCCCCGACCGGCGACAGGAACAGTACTTC. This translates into CASSPDRRQEQYF.

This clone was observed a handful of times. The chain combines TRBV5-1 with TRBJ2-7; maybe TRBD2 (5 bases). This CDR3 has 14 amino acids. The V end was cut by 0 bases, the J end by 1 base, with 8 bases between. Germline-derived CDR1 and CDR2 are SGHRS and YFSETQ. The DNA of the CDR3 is TGCGCCAGCAGCTTGGAGAGGGAGTCCTACGAGCAGTACTTC. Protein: CASSLERESYEQYF.

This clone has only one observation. As DNA, the CDR3 is TGTGCCTGGAGTGTATTCGAGGTCGAGACCCAGTACTTC. This encodes CAWSVFEVETQYF. The rearrangement uses TRBV30 and TRBJ2-5; D gene unclear. The CDR3 has 13 amino acids. V lost 0 bases, J lost 5 bases, and 10 bases lay in between. Germline V gene lookup returns CDR1 GTSNPN and CDR2 SVGIG (reference sequence). The full variable domain, rest sourced from reference TRBV30 and TRBJ2-5, is SQTIHQWPATLVQPVGSPLSLECTVEGTSNPNLYWYRQAAGRGLQLLFYSVGIGQISSEVPQNLSASRPQDRQFILSSKKLLLSDSGFYLCAWSVFEVETQYFGPGTRLLVL.

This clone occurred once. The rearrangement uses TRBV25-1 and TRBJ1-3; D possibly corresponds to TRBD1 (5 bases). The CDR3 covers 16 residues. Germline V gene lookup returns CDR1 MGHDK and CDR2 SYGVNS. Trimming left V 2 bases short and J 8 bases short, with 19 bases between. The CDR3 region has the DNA TGTGCCAGCAGTGAAGGTGTCGGGGGGGGTACTGACACCATATATTTT. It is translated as CASSEGVGGGTDTIYF. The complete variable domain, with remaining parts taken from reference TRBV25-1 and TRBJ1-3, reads EADIYQTPRYLVIGTGKKITLECSQTMGHDKMYWYQQDPGMELHLIHYSYGVNSTEKGDLSSESTVSRIRTEHFPLTLESARPSHTSQYLCASSEGVGGGTDTIYFGEGSWLTVV.

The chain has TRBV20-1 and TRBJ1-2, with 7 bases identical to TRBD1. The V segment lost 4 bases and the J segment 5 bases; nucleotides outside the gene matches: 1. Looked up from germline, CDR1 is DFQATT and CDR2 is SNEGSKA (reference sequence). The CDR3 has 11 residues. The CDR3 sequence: CSAMGQYGYTF. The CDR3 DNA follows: TGCAGTGCTATGGGACAGTATGGCTACACCTTC.

The CDR3 here is CASSHPGLAGEGSAYNEQFF. In DNA form, the CDR3 reads TGTGCCAGCAGCCACCCGGGACTAGCGGGGGAAGGGAGCGCCTACAATGAGCAGTTCTTC. V is TRBV4-2 and J is TRBJ2-1, with 14 positions matching TRBD2. CDR1 is LGHNA, CDR2 YNFKEQ, per germline. CDR3 length equals 20 residues. V was clipped by 3 bases and J by 2 bases; unmatched bases: 12.

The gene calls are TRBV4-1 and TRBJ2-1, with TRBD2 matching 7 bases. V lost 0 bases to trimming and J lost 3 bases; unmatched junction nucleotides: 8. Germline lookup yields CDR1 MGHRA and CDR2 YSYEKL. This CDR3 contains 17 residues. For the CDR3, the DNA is TGCGCCAGCAGCCAAGATGATGGGGAGGGGCTCTACAATGAGCAGTTCTTC. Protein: CASSQDDGEGLYNEQFF.

The CDR3 loop is CASSLDQNTEAFF. In DNA form, the CDR3 reads TGTGCCAGCAGCTTAGATCAGAACACTGAAGCTTTCTTT. The V and J genes are TRBV11-3 and TRBJ1-1; D unresolved. Germline lookup yields CDR1 SGHNT and CDR2 YENEEA. Trimming shortened V by 0 bases and J by 1 base, and 3 bases separated the two germline ends. The CDR3 runs to 13 residues.

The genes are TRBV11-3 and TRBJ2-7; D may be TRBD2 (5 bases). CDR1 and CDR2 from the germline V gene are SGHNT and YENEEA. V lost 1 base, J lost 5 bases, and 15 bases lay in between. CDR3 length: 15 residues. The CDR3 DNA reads TGTGCCAGCAGCTTAGGAAAGGGAGTTTCCCACGAGCAGTACTTC. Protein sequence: CASSLGKGVSHEQYF.

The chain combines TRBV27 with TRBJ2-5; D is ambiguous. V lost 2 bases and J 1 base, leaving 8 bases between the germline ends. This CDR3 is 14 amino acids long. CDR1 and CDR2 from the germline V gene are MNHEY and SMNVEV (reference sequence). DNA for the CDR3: TGTGCCAGCAGTTTAAAGCCCTCCCAAGAGACCCAGTACTTC. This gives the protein CASSLKPSQETQYF.

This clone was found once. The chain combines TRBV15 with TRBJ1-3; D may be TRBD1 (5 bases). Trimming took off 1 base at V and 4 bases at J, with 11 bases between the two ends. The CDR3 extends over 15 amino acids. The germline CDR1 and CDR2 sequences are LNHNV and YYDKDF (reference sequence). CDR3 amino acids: CATSRVSGVGNTIYF. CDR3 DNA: TGTGCCACCAGCAGAGTTTCGGGGGTCGGAAACACCATATATTTT.

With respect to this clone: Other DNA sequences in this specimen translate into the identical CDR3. CDR3 amino acids: CASSPGGQGWTDTQYF. CDR3 sequence (DNA): TGTGCCAGCTCACCTGGAGGACAGGGGTGGACAGATACGCAGTATTTT. V is TRBV18 and J is TRBJ2-3, with 9 bases aligning to TRBD1. V shed 3 bases, J shed 3 bases, and the junction held 7 bases outside the gene matches. CDR1 KGHSH and CDR2 LQKENI come from the germline V gene. This CDR3 has 16 residues.

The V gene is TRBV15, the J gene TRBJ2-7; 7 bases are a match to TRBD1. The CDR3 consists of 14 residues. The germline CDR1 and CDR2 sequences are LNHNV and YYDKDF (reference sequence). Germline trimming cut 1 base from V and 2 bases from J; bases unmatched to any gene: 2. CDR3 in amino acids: CATSRGDRPYEQYF. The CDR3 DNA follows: TGTGCCACCAGCAGAGGGGACAGACCCTACGAGCAGTACTTC.

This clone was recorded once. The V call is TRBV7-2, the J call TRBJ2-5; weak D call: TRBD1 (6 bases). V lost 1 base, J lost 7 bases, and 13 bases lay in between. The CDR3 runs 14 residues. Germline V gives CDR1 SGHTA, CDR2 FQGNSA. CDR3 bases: TGTGCCAGCAGCTTAGTGTGGGGGCCAGGGACCCAGTACTTC. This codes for CASSLVWGPGTQYF.

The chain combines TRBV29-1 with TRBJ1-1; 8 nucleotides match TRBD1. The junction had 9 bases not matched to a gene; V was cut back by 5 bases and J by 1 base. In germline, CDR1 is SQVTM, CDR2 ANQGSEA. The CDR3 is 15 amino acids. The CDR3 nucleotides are TGCAGCGTTTACCTACCCGGGACAGGGAACACTGAAGCTTTCTTT. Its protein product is CSVYLPGTGNTEAFF.

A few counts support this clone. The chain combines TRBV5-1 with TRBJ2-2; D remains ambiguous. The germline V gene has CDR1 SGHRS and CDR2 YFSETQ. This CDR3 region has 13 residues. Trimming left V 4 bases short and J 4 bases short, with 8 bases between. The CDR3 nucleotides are TGCGCCAGCAGCCCGGGTCCCACCGGGGAGCTGTTTTTT. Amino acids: CASSPGPTGELFF.

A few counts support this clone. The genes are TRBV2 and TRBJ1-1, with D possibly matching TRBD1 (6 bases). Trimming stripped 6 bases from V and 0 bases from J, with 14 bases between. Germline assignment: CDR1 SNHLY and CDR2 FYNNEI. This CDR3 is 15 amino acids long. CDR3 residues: CASRDRVLLNTEAFF. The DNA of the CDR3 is TGTGCCAGCAGGGACAGAGTCTTGCTGAACACTGAAGCTTTCTTT.

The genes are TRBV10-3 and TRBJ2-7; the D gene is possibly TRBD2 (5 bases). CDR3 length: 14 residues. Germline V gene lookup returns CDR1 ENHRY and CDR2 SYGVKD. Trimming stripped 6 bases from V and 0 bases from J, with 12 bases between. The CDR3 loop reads CAISLGGYSYEQYF. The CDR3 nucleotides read TGTGCCATCAGCCTCGGAGGTTACTCCTACGAGCAGTACTTC.

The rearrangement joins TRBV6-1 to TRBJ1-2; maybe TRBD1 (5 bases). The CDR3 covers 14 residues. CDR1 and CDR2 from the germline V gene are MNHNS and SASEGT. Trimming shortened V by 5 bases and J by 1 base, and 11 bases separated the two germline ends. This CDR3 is CASSRRQLNYGYTF. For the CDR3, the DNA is TGTGCCAGCAGTCGCAGACAGCTTAACTATGGCTACACCTTC.

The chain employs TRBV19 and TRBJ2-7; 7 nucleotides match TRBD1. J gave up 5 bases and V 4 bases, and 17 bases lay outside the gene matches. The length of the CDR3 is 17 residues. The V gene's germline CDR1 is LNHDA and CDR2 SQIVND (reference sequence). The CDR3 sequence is CASSTTLHRGGEDEQYF. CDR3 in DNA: TGTGCCAGTAGTACCACCTTACACAGGGGCGGTGAGGACGAGCAGTACTTC. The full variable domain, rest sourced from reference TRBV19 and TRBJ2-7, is DGGITQSPKYLFRKEGQNVTLSCEQNLNHDAMYWYRQDPGQGLRLIYYSQIVNDFQKGDIAEGYSVSREKKESFPLTVTSAQKNPTAFYLCASSTTLHRGGEDEQYFGPGTRLTVT.

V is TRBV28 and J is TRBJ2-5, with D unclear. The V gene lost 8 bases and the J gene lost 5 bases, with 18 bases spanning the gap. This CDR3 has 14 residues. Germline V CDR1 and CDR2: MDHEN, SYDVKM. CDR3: CASSTQPFGETQYF. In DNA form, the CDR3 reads TGTGCCAGCTCAACGCAACCCTTCGGGGAGACCCAGTACTTC.

In DNA, the CDR3 is TGTGCCAGCAGTGAAACGAGCTGGGGACACCACACAGATACGCAGTATTTT. Translating it yields CASSETSWGHHTDTQYF. This sequence joins TRBV2 and TRBJ2-3, with D maybe TRBD1 (6 bases). This CDR3 region has 17 residues. The ends were cut back, 2 bases at V and 2 bases at J, with 17 bases in the middle. Germline V lookup: CDR1 SNHLY, CDR2 FYNNEI.

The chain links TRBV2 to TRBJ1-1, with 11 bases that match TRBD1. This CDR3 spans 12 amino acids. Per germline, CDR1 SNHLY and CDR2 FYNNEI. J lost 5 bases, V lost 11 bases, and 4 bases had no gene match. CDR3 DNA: TGTGCCGGAAGGGACAGGGGGACTGAAGCTTTCTTT. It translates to CAGRDRGTEAFF.